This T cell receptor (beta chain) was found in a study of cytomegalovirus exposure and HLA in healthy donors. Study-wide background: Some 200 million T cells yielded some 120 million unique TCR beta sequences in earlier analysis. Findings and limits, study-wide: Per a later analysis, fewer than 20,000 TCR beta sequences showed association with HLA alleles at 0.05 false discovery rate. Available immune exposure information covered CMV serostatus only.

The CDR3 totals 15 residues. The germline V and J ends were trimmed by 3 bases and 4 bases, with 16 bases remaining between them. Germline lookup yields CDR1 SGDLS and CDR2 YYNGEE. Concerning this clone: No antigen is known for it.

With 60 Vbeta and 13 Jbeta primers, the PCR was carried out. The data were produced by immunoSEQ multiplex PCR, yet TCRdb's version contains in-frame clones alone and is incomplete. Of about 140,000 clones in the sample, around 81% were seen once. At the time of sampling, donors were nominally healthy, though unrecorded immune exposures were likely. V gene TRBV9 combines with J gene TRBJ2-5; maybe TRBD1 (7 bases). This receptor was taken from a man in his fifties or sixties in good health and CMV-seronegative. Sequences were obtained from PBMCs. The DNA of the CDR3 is TGTGCCAGCAGCGCAGAGGACAGGAGGGGAGAGACCCAGTACTTC. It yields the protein CASSAEDRRGETQYF.